The clone carrying this T cell receptor (beta chain) showed up many times. Antigen: not known. The sample is drawn from a study of T cell repertoires in cytomegalovirus infection. The overall study: Signatures in public TCR beta sequences pointed to both CMV infection and matching HLA type.

Using its own MiXCR run on the reads, TCRdb lists one record per CDR3 protein. The profile covers approximately 270,000 distinct CDR3 sequences, with roughly a fifth appearing a single time and about 21% taken by the ten largest. The V gene's germline CDR1 is SEHNR and CDR2 FQNEAQ (reference sequence). The CDR3 has 13 residues. V gave up 2 bases and J gave up 3 bases, with 7 bases separating them. Points from the study as a whole: Carriers of CMV and the relevant HLA type were discriminated by public TCR beta frequency. HLA-C-restricted CMV clonotypes gave the most frequent clonotype in two of eight donors.

The material sequenced was cultured PBMCs, taken from culture after CMV antigen stimulation. V gene TRBV7-9 combines with J gene TRBJ2-5, with D possibly TRBD2 on 5 matching bases. This receptor was identified in a human donor in good health (CMV status not recorded). Some clones in this sample may be carry-over from other donors' samples. The CDR3 DNA is TGTGCCAGCAGCTTATGGGGAGAAGAGACCCAGTACTTC. It specifies CASSLWGEETQYF.